The sequence of this T cell receptor beta chain was determined in a study of molecular identifiers for immune sequencing clone quantification. V was shortened by 4 bases and J by 0 bases, with 5 bases between the two germline ends. CDR1 is SGHRS, CDR2 YFSETQ, per germline. This CDR3 contains 14 residues. Whole-study results and caveats: Beyond 20 RNA copies, clones held over 99% of effector molecules, compared with under 1% in naive cells. Jurkat TCR RNA spiked in from one cell could reportedly be detected among approximately 980,000 naive cells. Barcode collisions between identical TCR molecules could shrink estimates of highly expanded clone sizes.

TCRdb redid the calling of the PCR reads with MiXCR, one entry per CDR3 protein. The sample includes 460,000 or so distinct CDR3 sequences, roughly 24% of them seen just once. Points on this clonotype: As yet, its antigen is unknown. A much larger clone lies a single base off, so this may be a read error. The CDR3 ends on some other residue instead of the conserved phenylalanine or tryptophan, so this is likely a read error.

Source material: naive CD8+ T cells from blood, with Jurkat cell RNA spiked in. Regarding subset: FACS-sorted CD8+CD4-CCR7+CD45RA+ naive T cells. The rearrangement joins TRBV5-1 to TRBJ2-6; D call uncertain. This clonotype was obtained from a human donor in good health. Some libraries in this study had Jurkat cell RNA spiked in. In DNA, the CDR3 is TGCGCCAGCAGCCTGTACTCTGGGGCCAACGTCCTGACTTCC. Its protein product is CASSLYSGANVLTS.